This T cell receptor beta chain was identified during a study of neurological immune-mediated disorders. The authors obtained over 170 million TCR-beta sequences from 15-18 subjects per sequencing run. TCRdb itself ran the 5' RACE reads through MiXCR, one entry per CDR3 protein. The sample has fewer than 85,000 distinct CDR3 sequences, roughly 4.8% seen once. There are many counts of this clonotype. What it recognizes is unknown. The CDR3 length is 13 residues. Trimming cost V 3 bases and J 6 bases, with 12 bases left between them. Per the germline V gene, CDR1 is DFQATT and CDR2 is SNEGSKA (reference sequence). Study-level findings and limits: Because no CDR3 amino acid sequences were shared across subjects by expanded clones, private repertoires were suggested in all groups.

The source is a woman in her 70s with multiple sclerosis. The J gene is TRBJ2-4, the V gene TRBV20-1; no reliable D call. What was sequenced was PBMCs. The CDR3 DNA reads TGCAGTGCTAGCCCCGTTGGAGCAAACATTCAGTACTTC. Translated: CSASPVGANIQYF.